The 11 T cell receptor beta chains presented below share a single source sample, sequenced in a study of response to subunit inactivated influenza vaccine. TCRdb reprocessed the RT-PCR reads with MiXCR, giving one entry per CDR3 protein. This sample carries just under 550,000 distinct CDR3 sequences, roughly 23% of them seen once, and the ten largest clones take under 3.5%. The same data also contributed to another study, on T cells expressing NK-cell markers. From that report: Synthesis of TCR beta cDNA relied on 5'RACE template switching carrying UMIs.

Here the sequenced sample was CD4+ T cells sorted from PBMCs, taken 12 days after vaccination. The receptors stem from a man aged 45-60 years who received an inactivated influenza vaccine.

This clonotype was counted between two and nine times. This chain links TRBV5-1 with TRBJ2-5, with TRBD1 identical over 8 bases. The germline V gene has CDR1 SGHRS and CDR2 YFSETQ. This CDR3 comprises 15 residues. V lost 1 base and J lost 5; bases outside the gene matches: 7. The DNA for the CDR3 is TGCGCCAGCAGCTTGAGGACAGGGCGTGGGGAGACCCAGTACTTC. Protein: CASSLRTGRGETQYF.

As for this clonotype: A read error may be the cause here, since a much bigger clone is one base away. The chain recombines TRBV7-8 with TRBJ2-7, with D possibly called TRBD1 or TRBD2 (5 bases each). Germline assignment: CDR1 SGHVS and CDR2 FQNEAQ. V lost 1 base to trimming and J lost 3 bases, with 13 bases between them. The CDR3 is made up of 15 amino acids. Here the CDR3 reads CASSLGTRGFYEQYF. CDR3 coding DNA: TGTGCCAGCAGCTTAGGGACACGGGGTTTCTACGAGCAGTACTTC.

This clonotype was recorded at least ten times. The chain employs TRBV20-1 and TRBJ1-2; D gene unclear. Germline CDR1 reads DFQATT; CDR2 reads SNEGSKA (reference sequence). The CDR3 runs 11 residues. Deletions cut 3 bases from V and 5 bases from J, with 7 bases between. The CDR3 region has the DNA TGCAGTGCTAGTCTTGAGTATGGCTACACCTTC. As protein: CSASLEYGYTF.

The chain employs TRBV20-1 and TRBJ2-1, with D possibly matching TRBD2 (6 bases). Germline V gene data show CDR1 as DFQATT and CDR2 as SNEGSKA (reference sequence). The germline V and J ends were trimmed by 3 bases and 4 bases, with 19 bases remaining between them. CDR3 length equals 16 residues. CDR3 in DNA: TGCAGTGCTAGGACCGCTGGGGCGGGACTTTACAATGAGCAGTTCTTC. It translates to CSARTAGAGLYNEQFF.

This clonotype has at least ten counts. The rearrangement uses TRBV5-1 and TRBJ2-5, with TRBD1 matching 7 bases. The J segment lost 2 bases and the V segment lost 1 base, leaving 5 bases of the junction unmatched. CDR3 length equals 15 residues. The V gene's germline CDR1 is SGHRS and CDR2 YFSETQ. Here the CDR3 reads CASSLSPRGQETQYF. CDR3 sequence (DNA): TGCGCCAGCAGCTTGTCTCCCAGGGGGCAAGAGACCCAGTACTTC. Variable domain in full (rest from reference TRBV5-1 and TRBJ2-5): KAGVTQTPRYLIKTRGQQVTLSCSPISGHRSVSWYQQTPGQGLQFLFEYFSETQRNKGNFPGRFSGRQFSNSRSEMNVSTLELGDSALYLCASSLSPRGQETQYFGPGTRLLVL.

This clonotype was detected only a few times. This chain connects TRBV28 to TRBJ2-1; possibly TRBD1 or TRBD2 for D (7 bases each). The CDR3 covers 12 residues. CDR1 and CDR2 from the germline V gene are MDHEN and SYDVKM. Between the trimmed V and J ends, which lost 10 bases and 5 bases, there was a span of 12 bases. As DNA, the CDR3 is TGTGCCACCCAGGGGGGGGACAATGAGCAGTTCTTC. This sequence encodes CATQGGDNEQFF.

In its sample, this clonotype was seen a few times. J is TRBJ2-1 and V is TRBV18, with TRBD1 as a possible D gene (6 bases). The length of the CDR3 is 12 residues. CDR1 is KGHSH and CDR2 is LQKENI in the germline V gene. The V end was cut by 4 bases, the J end by 5 bases, with 6 bases between. CDR3 amino acids: CASSHRDNEQFF. The CDR3, as DNA: TGTGCCAGCTCACACAGGGACAATGAGCAGTTCTTC.

The chain uses TRBV25-1 and TRBJ2-2, with 7 bases matching TRBD2. The CDR3 runs to 15 residues. V shed 4 bases, J shed 1 base, and the junction held 3 bases outside the gene matches. CDR1 MGHDK and CDR2 SYGVNS come from the germline V gene. This chain's CDR3 is CASSGSSGNTGELFF. CDR3 nucleotide sequence: TGTGCCAGCAGTGGGTCTAGCGGGAACACCGGGGAGCTGTTTTTT.

This chain connects TRBV9 to TRBJ2-1; D is uncertain. This CDR3 region has 14 residues. Deletions cut 4 bases from V and 4 bases from J, with 12 bases between. The V gene's germline CDR1 is SGDLS and CDR2 YYNGEE. CDR3 bases: TGTGCCAGCAGCCCACTCGGTGGATACAATGAGCAGTTCTTC. Encoded protein: CASSPLGGYNEQFF.

The V and J genes are TRBV20-1 and TRBJ2-7, with 7 positions matching TRBD1. Germline assignment: CDR1 DFQATT and CDR2 SNEGSKA (reference sequence). J lost 5 bases, V lost 5 bases, and 15 bases had no gene match. CDR3 length equals 15 residues. The CDR3 DNA follows: TGCAGTGCTTCTCCACGGACAGGCAATATTCACGAGCAGTACTTC. It translates to CSASPRTGNIHEQYF.

The rearrangement links TRBV7-9 to TRBJ2-7, with no clear D. Trimming left V 1 base short and J 6 bases short, with 13 bases between. Germline CDR1 SEHNR, CDR2 FQNEAQ (reference sequence). The CDR3 has 14 amino acids. The chain's CDR3 is CASSLVSARPEQYF. The CDR3 bases are TGTGCCAGCAGCTTAGTATCTGCCAGGCCCGAGCAGTACTTC.